This is a list of T cell receptor beta chains from one sample in a study of Ad26.COV2.S vaccination and SARS-CoV-2 variants. Clones were sequenced by immunoSEQ multiplex PCR, and TCRdb holds only the in-frame ones, with some missing. Here the sample spans 350,000 to 450,000 clones, just over 90% being singletons. The source was peripheral blood, collected after recovery from COVID-19. These receptor sequences come from a human donor who had recovered from COVID-19. The CDR3 runs from the conserved cysteine through the conserved F or W. The order of the fields is CDR3 protein, CDR3 DNA, J gene, D gene, V gene, clone size. A D gene is named only where the DNA matches it firmly. Clone size, where shown, is once, few, many, or a class for clones that have expanded.

CASSFGLAGYEQYF | TGTGCCAGCAGCTTCGGACTAGCGGGATACGAGCAGTACTTC | TRBJ2-7 | TRBD2 | TRBV5-4 | -
CASSPAGTLAKNIQYF | TGTGCCAGCAGCCCCGCCGGGACCCTAGCCAAAAACATTCAGTACTTC | TRBJ2-4 | - | TRBV3-1/TRBV3-2 | -
CASGSAYEQYF | TGTGCTAGTGGTTCCGCCTACGAGCAGTACTTC | TRBJ2-7 | - | TRBV12-5 | -
CASSLALTVTGELFF | TGTGCCAGCAGCTTAGCGCTGACAGTAACCGGGGAGCTGTTTTTT | TRBJ2-2 | - | TRBV7-2 | -
CAISGGQGTGHTDTQYF | TGTGCCATCAGTGGGGGTCAAGGGACAGGGCACACAGATACGCAGTATTTT | TRBJ2-3 | TRBD1 | TRBV10-3 | -
CASKGEKGSPGQQETQYF | TGTGCCAGCAAGGGGGAGAAAGGGAGTCCGGGACAGCAAGAGACCCAGTACTTC | TRBJ2-5 | TRBD1 | TRBV2 | once
CASSQGVGYEQYF | TGCGCCAGCAGCCAAGGGGTGGGTTACGAGCAGTACTTC | TRBJ2-7 | - | TRBV4-3 | -
CASSSGGTSGYNEQFF | TGCGCCAGCAGCTCGGGCGGGACTAGCGGGTACAATGAGCAGTTCTTC | TRBJ2-1 | TRBD2 | TRBV5-1 | once
CASSIRPGGFDEQFF | TGTGCCAGTAGTATTCGGCCAGGGGGCTTCGATGAGCAGTTCTTC | TRBJ2-1 | TRBD1 | TRBV19 | -
CASSDPRLYEQYF | TGTGCCAGCAGCGACCCCCGGCTCTACGAGCAGTACTTC | TRBJ2-7 | - | TRBV11-1 | -
CASSVESGGLQETQYF | TGTGCCAGCAGCGTAGAGAGCGGGGGCCTACAAGAGACCCAGTACTTC | TRBJ2-5 | TRBD2 | TRBV9 | -
CASSALGPGTGFMNTEAFF | TGTGCCAGCAGTGCCCTGGGACCGGGGACAGGTTTCATGAACACTGAAGCTTTCTTT | TRBJ1-1 | TRBD1 | TRBV2 | -
CASSSGTDSNQPQHF | TGTGCCAGCAGCTCCGGGACGGATAGCAATCAGCCCCAGCATTTT | TRBJ1-5 | - | TRBV5-8 | -
CASRASNQPQHF | TGTGCCAGCAGGGCGAGCAATCAGCCCCAGCATTTT | TRBJ1-5 | - | TRBV6-5 | -
CAIRAVDTQYF | TGTGCCATCAGGGCGGTGGATACGCAGTATTTT | TRBJ2-3 | - | TRBV10-3 | -
CASSQGSASGGWADTQYF | TGCGCCAGCAGCCAAGGGTCGGCCAGCGGGGGGTGGGCAGATACGCAGTATTTT | TRBJ2-3 | TRBD2 | TRBV4-1 | -
CASSLEVSNQPQHF | TGCGCCAGCAGCTTGGAAGTCAGCAATCAGCCCCAGCATTTT | TRBJ1-5 | - | TRBV5-1 | -
CATRGQGNVGGNYGYTF | TGTGCCACCAGGGGACAGGGGAATGTGGGGGGTAACTATGGCTACACCTTC | TRBJ1-2 | TRBD1 | TRBV10-3 | -
CASSSTRGRFAAFF | TGTGCCAGCAGCTCTACCAGAGGACGGTTCGCGGCTTTCTTT | TRBJ1-1 | - | TRBV5-5 | -
CASSHAFERPGVDGYTF | TGCGCCAGCAGCCATGCCTTTGAGAGACCAGGGGTGGATGGCTACACCTTC | TRBJ1-2 | - | TRBV4-1 | many
CASSQEGGGANTGELFF | TGCGCCAGCAGCCAAGAAGGAGGGGGCGCGAACACCGGGGAGCTGTTTTTT | TRBJ2-2 | - | TRBV4-3 | -
CASTESGGMNTEAFF | TGTGCCAGCACCGAATCGGGGGGGATGAACACTGAAGCTTTCTTT | TRBJ1-1 | - | TRBV21-1 | -
CASSFSSYEQYF | TGCGCCAGCAGCTTTAGCTCCTACGAGCAGTACTTC | TRBJ2-7 | - | TRBV5-1 | -
CAKSPGQLDSNYGYTF | TGTGCCAAATCTCCGGGACAGCTCGATTCTAACTATGGCTACACCTTC | TRBJ1-2 | TRBD1 | TRBV2 | -
CASSIGRQTEAFF | TGTGCCAGTAGTATAGGGAGACAGACTGAAGCTTTCTTT | TRBJ1-1 | - | TRBV19 | -
CASSQSWGTEAFF | TGTGCCAGCAGTCAGTCCTGGGGCACTGAAGCTTTCTTT | TRBJ1-1 | - | TRBV2 | -
CASSTGTGKTEAFF | TGTGCCAGCAGTACCGGGACAGGGAAGACTGAAGCTTTCTTT | TRBJ1-1 | TRBD1 | TRBV6-5 | once
CATAVAGGYHGYTF | TGTGCCACCGCCGTGGCAGGGGGCTATCATGGCTACACCTTC | TRBJ1-2 | TRBD1 | TRBV19 | -
CASSPQIQAGWYF | TGCGCCAGCAGCCCGCAGATCCAGGCAGGGTGGTATTTT | TRBJ1-3 | - | TRBV5-1 | -
CASSQGRGDSPLHF | TGTGCCAGCAGCCAAGGGCGGGGCGATTCACCCCTCCACTTT | TRBJ1-6 | - | TRBV3-1/TRBV3-2 | once
CASSLDATTLYEQYF | TGTGCCAGCAGCTTAGATGCGACAACGCTCTACGAGCAGTACTTC | TRBJ2-7 | - | TRBV7-2 | -
CASSLSRGNEQFF | TGTGCCAGCAGCTTAAGTCGGGGGAATGAGCAGTTCTTC | TRBJ2-1 | - | TRBV7-2 | -